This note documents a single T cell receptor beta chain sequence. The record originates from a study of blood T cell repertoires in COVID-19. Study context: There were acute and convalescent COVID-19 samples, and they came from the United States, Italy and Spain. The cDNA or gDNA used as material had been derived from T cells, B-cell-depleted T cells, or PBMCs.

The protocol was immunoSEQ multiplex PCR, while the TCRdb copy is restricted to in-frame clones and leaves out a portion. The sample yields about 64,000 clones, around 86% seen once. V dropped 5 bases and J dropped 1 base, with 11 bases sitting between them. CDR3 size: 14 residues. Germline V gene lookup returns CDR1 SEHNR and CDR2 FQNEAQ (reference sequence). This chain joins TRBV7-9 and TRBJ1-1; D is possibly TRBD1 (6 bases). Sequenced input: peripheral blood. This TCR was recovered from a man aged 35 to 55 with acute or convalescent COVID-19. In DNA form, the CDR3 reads TGTGCCAGCAGCCTGGACAGAGCGAACACTGAAGCTTTCTTT. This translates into CASSLDRANTEAFF. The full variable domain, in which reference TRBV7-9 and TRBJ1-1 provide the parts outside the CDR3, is DTGVSQNPRHKITKRGQNVTFRCDPISEHNRLYWYRQTLGQGPEFLTYFQNEAQLEKSRLLSDRFSAERPKGSFSTLEIQRTEQGDSAMYLCASSLDRANTEAFFGQGTRLTVV.